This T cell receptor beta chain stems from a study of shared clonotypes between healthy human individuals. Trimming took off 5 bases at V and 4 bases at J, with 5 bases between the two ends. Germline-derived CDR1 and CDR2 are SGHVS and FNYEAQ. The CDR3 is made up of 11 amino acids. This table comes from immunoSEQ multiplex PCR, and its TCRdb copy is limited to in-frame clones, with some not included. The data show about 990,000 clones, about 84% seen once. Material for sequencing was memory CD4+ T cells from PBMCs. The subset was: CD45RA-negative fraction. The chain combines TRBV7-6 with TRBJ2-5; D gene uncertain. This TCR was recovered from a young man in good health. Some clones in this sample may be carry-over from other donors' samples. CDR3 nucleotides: TGTGCCAGCAGCCACGCAGAGACCCAGTACTTC. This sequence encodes CASSHAETQYF.